The present TCR beta chain was sequenced within a study of blood T cell repertoires in COVID-19. Allocation to cohorts depended on clinical history reported by the participants. The V gene's germline CDR1 is LGHNA and CDR2 YSLEER. This CDR3 region has 17 residues. The ends lost 5 bases at V and 2 bases at J; junction bases unmatched: 9. TCRdb's copy holds only in-frame clones and misses some; the assay was immunoSEQ multiplex PCR. The sample lists 150,000 or so clones, 65% to 85% occurring once. Sequencing was performed on PBMCs or T cells enriched from blood (not recorded which). The chain uses TRBV4-3 and TRBJ1-4, with 9 bases aligning to TRBD1. The TCR comes from a man in his 70s who had been exposed to COVID-19. The CDR3 nucleotides are TGCGCCAGCAGCAGACGTGGGACAGGGCAGACTAATGAAAAACTGTTTTTT. This encodes CASSRRGTGQTNEKLFF.